The clone carrying this T cell receptor beta chain was counted ten times or more. Its specificity is not known. This sample was included in a study of T cells in Graves' hyperthyroidism and ophthalmopathy. Study results and limitations: A median about 6.2 months before onset, the model predicted ophthalmopathy. In blood, most of the thyroid clonotypes expanded above 0.001 were also present.

RNA transcripts yielded amplified TCR beta CDR3 regions. During a first-round RT-PCR of the TCR CDR3, the HTBI primer set was used. From the multiplex PCR reads, TCRdb called clonotypes with MiXCR, one entry per CDR3 protein. Of roughly 660,000 distinct CDR3 sequences in the sample, approximately 15% were seen once. The CDR3 runs to 15 residues. Germline CDR1 and CDR2: SGHDT and YYEEEE. The V end lost 3 bases, the J end lost 5 bases, and 17 bases lay between the germline ends. Stability of Graves' hyperthyroidism was defined as absent ophthalmopathy progression within 18 months. The authors took PBMCs from 8.5 to 10 ml fresh peripheral blood.

The receptor comes from a man aged 50-59 years with Graves' hyperthyroidism. Material for sequencing was blood. This chain joins TRBV5-6 and TRBJ1-1; D unclear. CDR3 region: CASSSPSGPKTEAFF. Written as DNA, the CDR3 is TGTGCCAGCAGCTCCCCCTCGGGCCCGAAGACTGAAGCTTTCTTT.